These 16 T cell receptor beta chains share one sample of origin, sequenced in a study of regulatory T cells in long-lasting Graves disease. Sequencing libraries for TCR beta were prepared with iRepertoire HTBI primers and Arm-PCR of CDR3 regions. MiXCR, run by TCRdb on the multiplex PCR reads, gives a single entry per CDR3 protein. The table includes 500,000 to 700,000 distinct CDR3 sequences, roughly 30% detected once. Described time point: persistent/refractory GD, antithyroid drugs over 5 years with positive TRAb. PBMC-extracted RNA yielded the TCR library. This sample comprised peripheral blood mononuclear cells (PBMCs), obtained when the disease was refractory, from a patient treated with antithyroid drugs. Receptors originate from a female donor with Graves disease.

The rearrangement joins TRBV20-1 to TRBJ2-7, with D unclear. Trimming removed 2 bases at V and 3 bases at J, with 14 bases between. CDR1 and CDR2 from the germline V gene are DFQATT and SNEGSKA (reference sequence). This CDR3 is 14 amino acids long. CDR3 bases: TGCAGTGCTAGACTACTGGGCGGAGACTACGAGCAGTACTTC. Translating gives CSARLLGGDYEQYF.

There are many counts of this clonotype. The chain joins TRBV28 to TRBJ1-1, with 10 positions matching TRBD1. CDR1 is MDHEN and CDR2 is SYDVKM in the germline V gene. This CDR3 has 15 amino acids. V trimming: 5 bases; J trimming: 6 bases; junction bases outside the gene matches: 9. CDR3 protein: CASSPRTGGVAEAFF. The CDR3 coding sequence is TGTGCCAGCAGTCCTAGGACAGGGGGGGTTGCTGAAGCTTTCTTT.

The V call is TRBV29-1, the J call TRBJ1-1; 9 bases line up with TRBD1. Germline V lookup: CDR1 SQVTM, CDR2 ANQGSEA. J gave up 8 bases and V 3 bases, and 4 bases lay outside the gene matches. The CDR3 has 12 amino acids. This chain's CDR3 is CSVDRTGGEAFF. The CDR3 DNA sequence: TGCAGCGTTGACCGAACAGGGGGCGAAGCTTTCTTT.

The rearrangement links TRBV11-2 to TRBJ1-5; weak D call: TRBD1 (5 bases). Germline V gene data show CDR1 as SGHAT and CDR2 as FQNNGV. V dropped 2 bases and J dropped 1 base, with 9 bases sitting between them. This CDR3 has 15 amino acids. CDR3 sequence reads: CASSLQGLSNQPQHF. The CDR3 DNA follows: TGTGCCAGCAGCTTACAGGGACTGAGCAATCAGCCCCAGCATTTT.

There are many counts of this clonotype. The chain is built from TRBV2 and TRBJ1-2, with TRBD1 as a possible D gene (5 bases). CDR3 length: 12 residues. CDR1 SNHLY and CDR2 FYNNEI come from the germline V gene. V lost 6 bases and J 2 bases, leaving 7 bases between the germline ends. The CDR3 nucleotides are TGTGCCAGCAGGACAGACAACTATGGCTACACCTTC. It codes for CASRTDNYGYTF.

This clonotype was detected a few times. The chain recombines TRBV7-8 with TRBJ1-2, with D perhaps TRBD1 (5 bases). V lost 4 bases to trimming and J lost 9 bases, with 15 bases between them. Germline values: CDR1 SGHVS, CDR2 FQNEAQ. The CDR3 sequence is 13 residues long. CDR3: CASSSAGTDSYTF. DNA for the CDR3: TGTGCCAGCAGCTCCGCCGGGACTGATAGCTACACCTTC. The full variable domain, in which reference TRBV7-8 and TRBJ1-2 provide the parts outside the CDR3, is GAGVSQSPRYKVAKRGQDVALRCDPISGHVSLFWYQQALGQGPEFLTYFQNEAQLDKSGLPSDRFFAERPEGSVSTLKIQRTQQEDSAVYLCASSSAGTDSYTFGSGTRLTVV.

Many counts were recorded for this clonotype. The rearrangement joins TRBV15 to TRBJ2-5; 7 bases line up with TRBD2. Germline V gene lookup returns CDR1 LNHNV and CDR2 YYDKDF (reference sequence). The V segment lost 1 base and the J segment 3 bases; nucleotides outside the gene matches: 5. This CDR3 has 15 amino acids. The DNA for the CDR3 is TGTGCCACCAGCAGAGCATCGGCGGGAGAAGAGACCCAGTACTTC. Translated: CATSRASAGEETQYF.

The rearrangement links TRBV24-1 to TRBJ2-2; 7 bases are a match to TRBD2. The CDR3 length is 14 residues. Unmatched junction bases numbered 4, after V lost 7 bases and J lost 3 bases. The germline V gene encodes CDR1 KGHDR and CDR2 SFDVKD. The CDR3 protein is CATSLGGDTGELFF. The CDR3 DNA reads TGTGCCACCAGCCTGGGGGGGGACACCGGGGAGCTGTTTTTT.

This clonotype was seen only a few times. In DNA form, the CDR3 reads TGCAGTGCTAGAGAGGGACCCAAAGAGACCTACGAGCAGTACTTC. Translated: CSAREGPKETYEQYF. The chain employs TRBV20-1 and TRBJ2-7; D might be TRBD1 or TRBD2, each matching 5 bases. Germline V lookup: CDR1 DFQATT, CDR2 SNEGSKA (reference sequence). This CDR3 contains 15 residues. Trimming shortened V by 0 bases and J by 2 bases, and 14 bases separated the two germline ends.

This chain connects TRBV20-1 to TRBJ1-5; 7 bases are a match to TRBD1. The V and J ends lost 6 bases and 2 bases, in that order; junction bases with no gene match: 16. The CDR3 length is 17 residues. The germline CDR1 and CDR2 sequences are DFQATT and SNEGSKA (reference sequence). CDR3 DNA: TGCAGTGCCCAAATGGACAGGTTCTCCCCAGGCAATCAGCCCCAGCATTTT. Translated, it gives CSAQMDRFSPGNQPQHF.

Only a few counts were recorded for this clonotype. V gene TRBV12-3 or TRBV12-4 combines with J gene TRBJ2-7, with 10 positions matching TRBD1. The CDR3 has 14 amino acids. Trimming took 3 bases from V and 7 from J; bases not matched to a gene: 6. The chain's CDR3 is CASSLSGTGEEQYF. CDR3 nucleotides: TGTGCCAGCAGTTTGTCCGGGACAGGGGAGGAGCAGTACTTC.

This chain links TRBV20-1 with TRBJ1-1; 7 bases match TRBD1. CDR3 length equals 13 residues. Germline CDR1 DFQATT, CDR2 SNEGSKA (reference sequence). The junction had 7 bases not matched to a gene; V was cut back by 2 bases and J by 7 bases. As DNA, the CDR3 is TGCAGTGCTAGAAACAGGGGTACGAGTGAAGCTTTCTTT. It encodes CSARNRGTSEAFF.

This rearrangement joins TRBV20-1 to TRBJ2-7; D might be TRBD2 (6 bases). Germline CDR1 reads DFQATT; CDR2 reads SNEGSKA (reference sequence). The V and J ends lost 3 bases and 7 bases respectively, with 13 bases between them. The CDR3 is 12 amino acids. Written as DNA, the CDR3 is TGCAGTGCTAGCTTGGGGGGTAGGGAGCAGTACTTC. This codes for CSASLGGREQYF.

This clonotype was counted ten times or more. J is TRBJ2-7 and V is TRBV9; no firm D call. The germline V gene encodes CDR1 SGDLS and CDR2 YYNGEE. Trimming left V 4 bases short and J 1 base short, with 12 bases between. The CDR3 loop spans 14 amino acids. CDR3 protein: CASSPHGRSYEQYF. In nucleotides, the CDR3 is TGTGCCAGCAGCCCCCACGGCAGATCCTACGAGCAGTACTTC.

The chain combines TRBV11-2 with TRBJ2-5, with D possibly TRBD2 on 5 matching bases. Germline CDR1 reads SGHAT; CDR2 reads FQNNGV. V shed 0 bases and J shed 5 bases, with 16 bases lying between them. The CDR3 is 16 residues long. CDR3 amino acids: CASSLEEGLPLETQYF. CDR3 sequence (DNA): TGTGCCAGCAGCTTAGAAGAGGGTTTACCTTTGGAGACCCAGTACTTC. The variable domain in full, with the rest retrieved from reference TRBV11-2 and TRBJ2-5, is EAGVAQSPRYKIIEKRQSVAFWCNPISGHATLYWYQQILGQGPKLLIQFQNNGVVDDSQLPKDRFSAERLKGVDSTLKIQPAKLEDSAVYLCASSLEEGLPLETQYFGPGTRLLVL.

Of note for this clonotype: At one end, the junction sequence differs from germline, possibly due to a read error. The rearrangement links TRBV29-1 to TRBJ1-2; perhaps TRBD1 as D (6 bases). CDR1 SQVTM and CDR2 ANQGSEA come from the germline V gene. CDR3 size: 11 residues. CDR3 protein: CGVNRDLGYTF. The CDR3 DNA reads TGCGGCGTTAACAGGGATCTTGGCTACACCTTC.